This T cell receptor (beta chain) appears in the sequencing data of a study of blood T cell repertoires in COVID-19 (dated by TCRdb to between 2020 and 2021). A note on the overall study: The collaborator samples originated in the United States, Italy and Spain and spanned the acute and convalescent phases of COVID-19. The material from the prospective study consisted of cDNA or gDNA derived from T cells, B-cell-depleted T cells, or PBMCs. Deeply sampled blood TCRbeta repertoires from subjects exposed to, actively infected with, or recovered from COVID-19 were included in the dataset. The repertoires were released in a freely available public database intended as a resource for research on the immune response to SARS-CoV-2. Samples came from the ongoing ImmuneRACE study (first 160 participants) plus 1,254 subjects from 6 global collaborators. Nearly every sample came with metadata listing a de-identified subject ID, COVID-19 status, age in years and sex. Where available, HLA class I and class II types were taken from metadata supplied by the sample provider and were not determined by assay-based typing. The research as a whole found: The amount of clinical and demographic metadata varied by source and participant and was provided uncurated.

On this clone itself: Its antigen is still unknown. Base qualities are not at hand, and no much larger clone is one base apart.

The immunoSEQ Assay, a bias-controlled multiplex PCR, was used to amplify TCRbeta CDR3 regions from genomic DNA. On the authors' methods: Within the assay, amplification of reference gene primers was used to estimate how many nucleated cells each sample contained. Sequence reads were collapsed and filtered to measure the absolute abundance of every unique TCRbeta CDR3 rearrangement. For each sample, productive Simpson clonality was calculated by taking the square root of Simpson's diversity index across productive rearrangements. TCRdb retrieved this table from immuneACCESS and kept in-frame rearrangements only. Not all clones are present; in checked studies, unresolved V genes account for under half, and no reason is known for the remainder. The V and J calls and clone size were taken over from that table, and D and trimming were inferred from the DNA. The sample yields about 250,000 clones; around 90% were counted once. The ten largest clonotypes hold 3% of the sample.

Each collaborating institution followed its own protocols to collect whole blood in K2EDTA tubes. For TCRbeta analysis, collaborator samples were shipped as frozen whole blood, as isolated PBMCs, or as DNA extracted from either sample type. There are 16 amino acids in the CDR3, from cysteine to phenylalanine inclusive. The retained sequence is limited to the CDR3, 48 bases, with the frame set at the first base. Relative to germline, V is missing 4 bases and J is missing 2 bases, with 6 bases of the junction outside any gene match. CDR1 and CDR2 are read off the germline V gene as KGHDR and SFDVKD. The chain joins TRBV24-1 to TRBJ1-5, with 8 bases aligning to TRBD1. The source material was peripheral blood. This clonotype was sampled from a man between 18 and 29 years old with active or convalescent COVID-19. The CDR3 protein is CATSDGDRGRNQPQHF. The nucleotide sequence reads TGTGCCACCAGTGACGGCGACAGGGGACGCAATCAGCCCCAGCATTTT.